This is a list of T cell receptor beta chains from one sample in a study of Ad26.COV2.S vaccination and SARS-CoV-2 variants. Repertoires were generated with immunoSEQ multiplex PCR, while TCRdb's copy carries only in-frame clones and drops some. The table has a few hundred thousand clones, around 91% seen once; the top ten hold roughly 4%. Specimen: peripheral blood, collected in a trial of Ad26.COV2.S vaccine versus placebo. The receptor set was obtained from a person aged 18 to 59 who received the Ad26.COV2.S COVID-19 vaccine or a placebo. Both conserved end residues are part of each CDR3. The order of the fields is CDR3 DNA, CDR3 protein, CDR3 length, J gene, V gene, clone size, D gene. A D gene is named only where the DNA matches it firmly. Clone sizes are given selectively: once, few, many, or a class where the clone is expanded.

TGTGCCAGTAGTATACGGCGGGAGGTAATTGAGCAGTTCTTC,CASSIRREVIEQFF,14,TRBJ2-1,TRBV19,.,TRBD2
TGTGCCAGCAGTTACACCAGACTAGCGGGAGAGCAGTACTTC,CASSYTRLAGEQYF,14,TRBJ2-7,TRBV6-2/TRBV6-3,.,TRBD2
TGTGCCAGCAGTGGACAGGGAATCTCCTACGAGCAGTACTTC,CASSGQGISYEQYF,14,TRBJ2-7,TRBV2,.,TRBD1
TGTGCCAGCAGTTTATGGGACATCGGGGAGCAGTTCTTC,CASSLWDIGEQFF,13,TRBJ2-1,TRBV12-3/TRBV12-4,.,.
TGTGCCACCAGAGGGACAGCTGGAAACACCATATATTTT,CATRGTAGNTIYF,13,TRBJ1-3,TRBV10-3,.,TRBD1
TGTGCCAGCAGCCGGGACAGGGGGCAGCGCACCGGGGAGCTGTTTTTT,CASSRDRGQRTGELFF,16,TRBJ2-2,TRBV5-6,once,TRBD1
TGTGCCAGCACCTCAAGGGGGCCTACGTCTGGAAACACCATATATTTT,CASTSRGPTSGNTIYF,16,TRBJ1-3,TRBV2,.,TRBD1
TGTGCCACCAGCAGAGATCCTAATCAGCCCCAGCATTTT,CATSRDPNQPQHF,13,TRBJ1-5,TRBV15,.,.
TGTGCCAGCAGCGTAGATCGGGCACCTACGGACACCATATATTTT,CASSVDRAPTDTIYF,15,TRBJ1-3,TRBV9,.,.
TGTGCCAGCAGCTTGGGGGTTGGCAATGAGCAGTTCTTC,CASSLGVGNEQFF,13,TRBJ2-1,TRBV27,once,.
TGTGCCAGCAGCCCGGGACTAGCACCCTACGAGCAGTACTTC,CASSPGLAPYEQYF,14,TRBJ2-7,TRBV5-4,.,TRBD2
TGTGCCAGCAGTTACGGGGTGGGCGGGAGCACAGATACGCAGTATTTT,CASSYGVGGSTDTQYF,16,TRBJ2-3,TRBV6-5,.,.
TGCAGCGTTGAAGATGGGGAGGGCCTCCCCGGGGATGAGCAGTTCTTC,CSVEDGEGLPGDEQFF,16,TRBJ2-1,TRBV29-1,once,TRBD2
TGTGCCAGCAGCCGGTTTCGGAGCGGTCCAACCGGGGAGCTGTTTTTT,CASSRFRSGPTGELFF,16,TRBJ2-2,TRBV5-4,.,.
TGTGCCAGCAGCCTGGGACAGGCTAACACTGAAGCTTTCTTT,CASSLGQANTEAFF,14,TRBJ1-1,TRBV3-1/TRBV3-2,.,TRBD1
TGTGCCATCAGTGATGGTCTAGGGGGGCAAGGGCGGGAGTCTCGGAATGAGCAGTTCTTC,CAISDGLGGQGRESRNEQFF,20,TRBJ2-1,TRBV10-3,.,.
TGTGCCAGCAGCTCTTTCCGGACAGTGGCAGAGACCCAGTACTTC,CASSSFRTVAETQYF,15,TRBJ2-5,TRBV5-6,.,.
TGTGCCAGCAGTTCGGTTACTAGCGGGAGGAGTAACACCGGGGAGCTGTTTTTT,CASSSVTSGRSNTGELFF,18,TRBJ2-2,TRBV28,.,TRBD2
TGTGCCAGCAGACCCGGACAGTTAACATCAGATACGCAGTATTTT,CASRPGQLTSDTQYF,15,TRBJ2-3,TRBV9,.,.
TGTGCCAGCAGAGATGAGCGGGAGGGGTCCTACAATGAGCAGTTCTTC,CASRDEREGSYNEQFF,16,TRBJ2-1,TRBV13,.,TRBD2
TGTGCCAGCAGCCCCCCCGGACTAGCGGGAGGGAGGACCCAGTACTTC,CASSPPGLAGGRTQYF,16,TRBJ2-5,TRBV9,.,TRBD2
TGCGCCAGCAGCCGTCCGGGACAGCGCACCGGGGAGCTGTTTTTT,CASSRPGQRTGELFF,15,TRBJ2-2,TRBV4-1,.,TRBD1
TGTGCCAGCAGCCTTGTCGAAAGCACAGATACGCAGTATTTT,CASSLVESTDTQYF,14,TRBJ2-3,TRBV3-1/TRBV3-2,.,.
TGCGCCAGCAGCCAAGATAGGGTGCGCTATGGCTACACCTTC,CASSQDRVRYGYTF,14,TRBJ1-2,TRBV4-1,.,.
TGTGCCAGCAGCGTAGAGGGGACACTGAGCTCCTACAATGAGCAGTTCTTC,CASSVEGTLSSYNEQFF,17,TRBJ2-1,TRBV9,.,.